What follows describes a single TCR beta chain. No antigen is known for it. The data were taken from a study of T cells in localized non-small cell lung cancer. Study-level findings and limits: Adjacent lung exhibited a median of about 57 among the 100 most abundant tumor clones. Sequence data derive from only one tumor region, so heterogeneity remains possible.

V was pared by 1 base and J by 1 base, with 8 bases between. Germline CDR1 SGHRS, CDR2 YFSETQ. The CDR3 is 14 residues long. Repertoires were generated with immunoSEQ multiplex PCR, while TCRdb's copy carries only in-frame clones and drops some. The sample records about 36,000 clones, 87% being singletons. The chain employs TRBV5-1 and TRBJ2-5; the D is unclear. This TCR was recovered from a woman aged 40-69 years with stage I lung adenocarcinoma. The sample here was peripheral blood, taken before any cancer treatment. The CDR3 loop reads CASSLISSQETQYF. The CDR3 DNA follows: TGCGCCAGCAGCTTGATCTCCAGCCAAGAGACCCAGTACTTC.